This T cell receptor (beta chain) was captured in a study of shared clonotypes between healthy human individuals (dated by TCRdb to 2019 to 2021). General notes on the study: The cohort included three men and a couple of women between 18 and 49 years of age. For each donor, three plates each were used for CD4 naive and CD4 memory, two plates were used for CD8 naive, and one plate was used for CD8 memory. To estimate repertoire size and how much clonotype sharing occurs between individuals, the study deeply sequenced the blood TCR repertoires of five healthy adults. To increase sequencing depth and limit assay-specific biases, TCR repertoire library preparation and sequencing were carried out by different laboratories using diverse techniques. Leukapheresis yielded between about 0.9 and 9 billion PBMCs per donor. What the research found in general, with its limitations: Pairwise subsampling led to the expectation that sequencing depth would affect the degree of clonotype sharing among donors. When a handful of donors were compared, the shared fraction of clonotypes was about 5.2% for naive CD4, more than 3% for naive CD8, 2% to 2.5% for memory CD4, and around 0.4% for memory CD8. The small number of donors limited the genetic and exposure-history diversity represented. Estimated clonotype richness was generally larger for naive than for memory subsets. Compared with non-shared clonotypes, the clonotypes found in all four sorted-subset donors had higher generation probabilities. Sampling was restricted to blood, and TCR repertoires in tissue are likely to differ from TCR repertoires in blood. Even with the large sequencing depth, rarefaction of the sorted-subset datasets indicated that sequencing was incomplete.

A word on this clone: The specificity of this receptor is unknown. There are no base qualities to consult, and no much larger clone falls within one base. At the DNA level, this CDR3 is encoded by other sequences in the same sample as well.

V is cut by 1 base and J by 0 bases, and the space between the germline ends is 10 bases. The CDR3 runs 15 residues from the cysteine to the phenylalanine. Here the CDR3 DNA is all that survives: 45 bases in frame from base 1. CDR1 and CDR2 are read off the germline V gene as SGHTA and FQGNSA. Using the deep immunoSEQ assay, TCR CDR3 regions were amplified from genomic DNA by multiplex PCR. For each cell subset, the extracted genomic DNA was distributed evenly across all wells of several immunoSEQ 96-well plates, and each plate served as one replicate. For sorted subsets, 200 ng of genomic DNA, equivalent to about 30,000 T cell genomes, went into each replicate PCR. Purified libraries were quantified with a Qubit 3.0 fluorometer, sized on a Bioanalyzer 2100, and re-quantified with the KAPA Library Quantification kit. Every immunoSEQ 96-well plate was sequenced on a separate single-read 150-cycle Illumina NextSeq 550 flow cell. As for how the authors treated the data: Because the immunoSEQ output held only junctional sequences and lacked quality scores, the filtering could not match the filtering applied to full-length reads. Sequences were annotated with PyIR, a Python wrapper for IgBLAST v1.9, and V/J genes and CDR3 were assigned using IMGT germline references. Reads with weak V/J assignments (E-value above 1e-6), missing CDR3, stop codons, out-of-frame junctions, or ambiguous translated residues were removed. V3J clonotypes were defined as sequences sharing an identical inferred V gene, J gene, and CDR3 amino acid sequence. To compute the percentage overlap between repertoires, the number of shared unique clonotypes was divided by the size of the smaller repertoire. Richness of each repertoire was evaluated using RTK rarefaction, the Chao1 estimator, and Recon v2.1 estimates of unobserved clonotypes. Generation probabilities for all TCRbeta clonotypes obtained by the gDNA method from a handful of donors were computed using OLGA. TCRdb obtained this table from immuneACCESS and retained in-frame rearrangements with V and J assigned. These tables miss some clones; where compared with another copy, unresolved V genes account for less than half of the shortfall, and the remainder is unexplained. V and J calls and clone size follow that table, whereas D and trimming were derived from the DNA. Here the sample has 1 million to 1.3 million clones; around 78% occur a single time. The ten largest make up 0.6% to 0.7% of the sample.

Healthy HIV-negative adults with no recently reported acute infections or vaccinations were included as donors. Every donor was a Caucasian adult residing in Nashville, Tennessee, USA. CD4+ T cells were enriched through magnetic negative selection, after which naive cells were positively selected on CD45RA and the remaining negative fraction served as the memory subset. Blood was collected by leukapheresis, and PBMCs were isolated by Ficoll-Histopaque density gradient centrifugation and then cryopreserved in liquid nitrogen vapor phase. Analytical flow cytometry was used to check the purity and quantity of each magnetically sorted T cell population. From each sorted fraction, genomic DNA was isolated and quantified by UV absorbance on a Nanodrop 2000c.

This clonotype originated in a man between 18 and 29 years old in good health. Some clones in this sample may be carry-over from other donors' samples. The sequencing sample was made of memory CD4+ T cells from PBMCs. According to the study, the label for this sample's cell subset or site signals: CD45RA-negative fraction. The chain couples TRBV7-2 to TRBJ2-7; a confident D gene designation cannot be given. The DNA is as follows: TGTGCCAGCAGCTTAGGGCCGGGCAGCTCCTACGAGCAGTACTTC. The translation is CASSLGPGSSYEQYF.